Below are 11 T cell receptor beta chains sequenced from a single sample in a study of vaccination effects on CD4 cells after COVID-19. Sequenced by immunoSEQ multiplex PCR; TCRdb stores in-frame clones only, minus some. The sample consists of approximately 83,000 clones, 60% to 80% of them appearing once. The antigens these receptors bind are not known. Before sequencing, viral peptide pools were used by the ViraFEST assay to expand antigen-specific CD4+ T cells. CD4+ T cell isolation took place after 10 days of culture. As their vaccination, participants received two doses of either BNT162b2 or mRNA-1273. The sequences come from CD4+ T cells from PBMCs cultured with HCoV-OC43 spike peptides, collected after COVID-19 vaccination. Documented subset: HCoV-OC43 spike overlapping peptide pool stimulation. These receptors all stem from a human donor who received a COVID-19 vaccine.

V gene TRBV7-2 combines with J gene TRBJ2-5; 7 nucleotides match TRBD1. CDR3 length: 13 residues. In germline, CDR1 is SGHTA, CDR2 FQGNSA. V dropped 6 bases and J dropped 5; count of bases not matched to a gene: 6. The CDR3 region has the DNA TGTGCCAGCAGTCTTGACAGGGAGGAGACCCAGTACTTC. It translates to CASSLDREETQYF.

V gene TRBV5-1 combines with J gene TRBJ2-3, with D perhaps being TRBD1 or TRBD2 (6 bases each). The CDR3 sequence is 14 residues long. Deletions cut 7 bases from V and 1 base from J, with 13 bases between. CDR1 SGHRS and CDR2 YFSETQ come from the germline V gene. The CDR3 sequence is CASDPGAGTDTQYF. Here the CDR3 DNA reads TGCGCCAGCGATCCGGGGGCTGGCACAGATACGCAGTATTTT.

The rearrangement uses TRBV11-2 and TRBJ1-3, with 7 bases matching TRBD1. Per germline, CDR1 SGHAT and CDR2 FQNNGV. The V gene end was trimmed by 3 bases and the J gene end by 2 bases; junction bases not matched to a gene: 13. This CDR3 is built from 18 residues. The CDR3 DNA reads as TGTGCCAGCAGCTTCAGAGGGGGCGAAATTAGACCTGGAAACACCATATATTTT. Its translation is CASSFRGGEIRPGNTIYF.

The V call is TRBV7-2, the J call TRBJ2-1; D is unresolved. This CDR3 is 13 amino acids long. The V and J ends lost 0 bases and 9 bases respectively, with 9 bases between them. The germline V gene has CDR1 SGHTA and CDR2 FQGNSA. In nucleotides, the CDR3 is TGTGCCAGCAGCTTAGCCCCCTTGGTTGAGCAGTTCTTC. This encodes CASSLAPLVEQFF.

The chain carries TRBV28 and TRBJ1-1, with a weak D call TRBD1 (5 bases). CDR3 length equals 13 residues. Germline assignment: CDR1 MDHEN and CDR2 SYDVKM. Trimming removed 6 bases from V and 3 bases from J, with 11 bases in between. The CDR3 coding sequence is TGTGCCAGCAGGGGGGGAATCGACACTGAAGCTTTCTTT. Encoded protein: CASRGGIDTEAFF. Filled out from reference TRBV28 and TRBJ1-1, the complete variable domain reads DVKVTQSSRYLVKRTGEKVFLECVQDMDHENMFWYRQDPGLGLRLIYFSYDVKMKEKGDIPEGYSVSREKKERFSLILESASTNQTSMYLCASRGGIDTEAFFGQGTRLTVV.

Only a few counts were recorded for this clone. The chain carries TRBV19 and TRBJ1-2; D remains ambiguous. The CDR3 spans 12 residues. Germline V gene sequence: CDR1 LNHDA, CDR2 SQIVND (reference sequence). Trimming shortened V by 6 bases and J by 0 bases, and 5 bases separated the two germline ends. For the CDR3, the DNA is TGTGCCAGTAGGACCCCTAACTATGGCTACACCTTC. Its protein product is CASRTPNYGYTF.

The chain links TRBV7-9 to TRBJ2-5; 13 bases map to TRBD2. This CDR3 has 16 residues. Germline CDR1 is SEHNR and CDR2 is FQNEAQ (reference sequence). V dropped 5 bases and J dropped 5; count of bases not matched to a gene: 8. The CDR3: CASSLRGLAGEETQYF. CDR3 nucleotide sequence: TGTGCCAGCAGCCTCCGAGGACTAGCGGGGGAGGAGACCCAGTACTTC.

This chain connects TRBV5-1 to TRBJ1-1, with no clear D. The length of the CDR3 is 14 residues. The germline CDR1 and CDR2 sequences are SGHRS and YFSETQ. The V end lost 0 bases, the J end lost 4 bases, and 10 bases lay between the germline ends. The CDR3 DNA reads as TGCGCCAGCAGCTTGGCCGGGGAAGCCACTGAAGCTTTCTTT. Translated: CASSLAGEATEAFF.

The V and J genes are TRBV24-1 and TRBJ2-1; tentatively, D is TRBD1 (5 bases). Germline values: CDR1 KGHDR, CDR2 SFDVKD. The CDR3 length is 15 residues. The V end was cut by 3 bases, the J end by 10 bases, with 18 bases between. CDR3 region: CATSDPTKDIDEQFF. The CDR3 DNA follows: TGTGCCACCAGTGATCCCACAAAGGACATAGACGAGCAGTTCTTC.

This chain uses TRBV18 with TRBJ2-1; 8 bases are a match to TRBD2. Per the germline V gene, CDR1 is KGHSH and CDR2 is LQKENI. The V gene end was trimmed by 2 bases and the J gene end by 5 bases; junction bases not matched to a gene: 5. The CDR3 contains 15 residues. CDR3 in amino acids: CASSPARGENNEQFF. CDR3 DNA: TGTGCCAGCTCACCAGCGCGGGGGGAAAACAATGAGCAGTTCTTC.

The chain links TRBV28 to TRBJ2-1; tentative D call: TRBD1 (6 bases). CDR3 size: 16 residues. The ends were cut back, 6 bases at V and 1 base at J, with 16 bases in the middle. Germline CDR1 MDHEN, CDR2 SYDVKM. In DNA form, the CDR3 reads TGTGCCAGCAGCCGCTTGGGGGCAGCGTCCTACAATGAGCAGTTCTTC. Translation: CASSRLGAASYNEQFF.